These T cell receptor beta chains were read from a single sample in a study of blood T cell repertoires in COVID-19. Data came from immunoSEQ multiplex PCR; TCRdb stores just in-frame clones and leaves some out. The table shows roughly 120,000 clones, with around 74% occurring only once. Sequences were obtained from peripheral blood. The source of these receptors is a woman in her sixties with acute or convalescent COVID-19. CDR3s include the opening cysteine and the closing phenylalanine or tryptophan. D genes are given only for firm matches. The size of a clone is reported for some rows only, either as once, few or many, or as a class for expanded clones.

abundance	v_gene	j_gene	d_gene	CDR3aa	CDR3nt
-	TRBV24-1	TRBJ1-2	-	CATSDFGGDGYTF	TGTGCCACCAGTGATTTTGGGGGGGATGGCTACACCTTC
once	TRBV3-1/TRBV3-2	TRBJ2-1	TRBD2	CASRGLAGGEQFF	TGTGCCAGCCGAGGGCTAGCGGGCGGAGAGCAGTTCTTC
-	TRBV12-3/TRBV12-4	TRBJ1-1	-	CASSIMETTEAFF	TGTGCCAGCAGTATTATGGAGACCACTGAAGCCTTCTTT
few	TRBV5-1	TRBJ2-7	TRBD2	CASSPRTSGTYEQYF	TGCGCCAGCAGCCCAAGGACTAGCGGGACCTACGAGCAGTACTTC
-	TRBV7-2	TRBJ1-3	-	CASSPGGGTSGNTIYF	TGTGCCAGCAGCCCTGGGGGGGGAACCTCTGGAAACACCATATATTTT
-	TRBV28	TRBJ2-3	-	CASSLGVDTQYF	TGTGCCAGCAGTTTGGGAGTTGATACGCAGTATTTT
-	TRBV29-1	TRBJ2-2	-	CSVRRGGDTGELFF	TGCAGCGTTCGGCGGGGCGGTGATACCGGGGAGCTGTTTTTT
many	TRBV29-1	TRBJ1-2	-	CSVALGETRGYTF	TGCAGCGTTGCCCTGGGCGAAACGCGTGGCTACACCTTC
-	TRBV29-1	TRBJ1-2	-	CSASRGLHGYTF	TGCAGCGCCTCCCGGGGACTCCATGGCTACACCTTC
-	TRBV7-8	TRBJ1-5	-	CASSAGANQPQHF	TGTGCCAGCAGCGCAGGCGCCAATCAGCCCCAGCATTTT
-	TRBV20-1	TRBJ2-1	-	CSASMVAVGRSYNEQFF	TGCAGTGCTAGTATGGTGGCAGTGGGGAGGTCCTACAATGAGCAGTTCTTC
-	TRBV9	TRBJ1-2	-	CASNRGIGGYTF	TGTGCCAGCAACCGAGGGATAGGAGGCTACACCTTC
many	TRBV5-4	TRBJ1-1	TRBD1	CASSDSDRGWANTEAFF	TGTGCCAGCAGCGACTCGGACAGGGGGTGGGCGAACACTGAAGCTTTCTTT
-	TRBV30	TRBJ2-3	-	CAWSVLGDTQYF	TGTGCCTGGAGTGTACTAGGAGATACGCAGTATTTT
few	TRBV7-2	TRBJ1-1	-	CASSLMTDRGTEAFF	TGTGCCAGCAGCTTAATGACGGACCGGGGCACTGAAGCTTTCTTT
-	TRBV5-5	TRBJ2-3	-	CASSLPGSTDTQYF	TGTGCCAGCAGCTTGCCAGGGTCGACAGATACGCAGTATTTT
-	TRBV6-5	TRBJ2-2	TRBD1	CASSLTGVGGELFF	TGTGCCAGCAGCCTGACAGGGGTGGGCGGGGAGCTGTTTTTT
few	TRBV5-5	TRBJ2-1	TRBD1	CASSLGDSSYNEQFF	TGTGCCAGCAGCTTGGGGGACAGCTCCTACAATGAGCAGTTCTTC
once	TRBV28	TRBJ1-3	TRBD1	CASSVSGTGIGNTIYF	TGTGCCAGCAGTGTATCCGGGACAGGGATAGGAAACACCATATATTTT
-	TRBV12-3/TRBV12-4	TRBJ2-5	TRBD1	CASSWTGVETQYF	TGTGCCAGCAGTTGGACAGGGGTGGAGACCCAGTACTTC
few	TRBV28	TRBJ1-2	-	CASRGDYGYTF	TGTGCCAGCAGAGGAGACTATGGCTACACCTTC
-	TRBV5-8	TRBJ1-5	-	CASSLTPGGASNQPQHF	TGTGCCAGCAGCTTAACCCCCGGCGGGGCCAGCAATCAGCCCCAGCATTTT
-	TRBV7-2	TRBJ2-2	-	CASSLAFSNTGELFF	TGTGCCAGCAGCTTAGCGTTTTCAAACACCGGGGAGCTGTTTTTT
-	TRBV6-1	TRBJ2-3	-	CASSEVGRDTQYF	TGTGCCAGCAGTGAAGTGGGGAGGGATACGCAGTATTTT
-	TRBV29-1	TRBJ1-5	-	CSVVQNSNQPQHF	TGCAGCGTTGTTCAGAATAGCAATCAGCCCCAGCATTTT
many	TRBV5-4	TRBJ2-7	TRBD1	CASSNRDRGYEQYF	TGTGCCAGCAGCAACCGGGACAGGGGCTACGAGCAGTACTTC
-	TRBV5-1	TRBJ2-1	TRBD2	CASSLTGLAGQGEQFF	TGCGCCAGCAGCTTGACCGGACTAGCGGGGCAGGGTGAGCAGTTCTTC
-	TRBV11-2	TRBJ2-3	-	CASSQYRVFTDTQYF	TGTGCCAGCAGCCAGTACAGGGTTTTTACAGATACGCAGTATTTT